These 17 T cell receptor beta chains were all obtained from the same sample, sequenced in a study of T cells after yellow fever vaccination. TCRdb re-called the 5' RACE reads through MiXCR, storing one row per CDR3 protein. This repertoire shows 500,000 to 700,000 distinct CDR3 sequences, 15% to 20% found once; its top ten account for about 13%. This specimen consisted of PBMCs, obtained 15 days after the yellow fever booster vaccination. These receptors were collected from a man between 25 and 39 years old who received the YFV17D yellow fever vaccine.

The chain couples TRBV20-1 to TRBJ1-5, with D perhaps TRBD1 (5 bases). From germline, CDR1 is DFQATT and CDR2 SNEGSKA (reference sequence). The CDR3 extends over 15 amino acids. V lost 3 bases to trimming and J lost 4 bases, with 16 bases between them. This CDR3 reads CSARSLRDGNQPQHF. CDR3 nucleotides: TGCAGTGCTAGGTCCTTACGGGACGGAAATCAGCCCCAGCATTTT.

This clonotype was observed a few times. The V and J genes are TRBV12-3 or TRBV12-4 and TRBJ2-1, with 8 bases aligning to TRBD1. The CDR3 consists of 14 residues. Trimming removed 5 bases from V and 6 bases from J; junction bases left unmatched: 6. CDR3 coding DNA: TGTGCCAGCAGTCGACAGGGGACCATCAATGAGCAGTTCTTC. Protein: CASSRQGTINEQFF.

The chain has TRBV7-2 and TRBJ1-4; D gene uncertain. This CDR3 spans 15 amino acids. V lost 4 bases to trimming and J lost 2 bases, with 11 bases between them. Per germline, CDR1 SGHTA and CDR2 FQGNSA. The CDR3 sequence: CASSSITSTNEKLFF. The DNA of the CDR3 is TGTGCCAGCAGCTCCATAACGTCTACTAATGAAAAACTGTTTTTT.

This chain joins TRBV7-2 and TRBJ1-1, with TRBD1 identical over 8 bases. Germline-derived CDR1 and CDR2 are SGHTA and FQGNSA. Unmatched junction bases numbered 9, after V lost 4 bases and J lost 5 bases. The CDR3 is made up of 15 amino acids. The chain's CDR3 is CASSWVGQGRTEAFF. The CDR3 DNA reads as TGTGCCAGCAGCTGGGTAGGACAGGGACGAACTGAAGCTTTCTTT.

The V and J genes are TRBV18 and TRBJ2-1; D may be TRBD2 (6 bases). Between the trimmed V and J ends, which lost 6 bases and 12 bases, there was a span of 12 bases. Germline CDR1 and CDR2: KGHSH and LQKENI. The CDR3 spans 11 residues. CDR3: CASSPMGGQFF. CDR3 DNA sequence: TGTGCCAGCTCCCCCATGGGGGGGCAGTTCTTC.

This rearrangement joins TRBV10-3 to TRBJ2-3, with D unresolved. Germline V gene lookup returns CDR1 ENHRY and CDR2 SYGVKD. This CDR3 is built from 15 residues. The V gene lost 0 bases and the J gene lost 7 bases, with 14 bases spanning the gap. The CDR3 protein is CAISESDRPSYTQYF. The DNA for the CDR3 is TGTGCCATCAGTGAGTCCGACCGACCATCATATACGCAGTATTTT.

The chain is built from TRBV18 and TRBJ2-2, with D unclear. The V gene's germline CDR1 is KGHSH and CDR2 LQKENI. This CDR3 comprises 15 residues. Trimming removed 2 bases from V and 1 base from J, with 8 bases in between. In DNA, the CDR3 is TGTGCCAGCTCACCATTTCGACAGAACACCGGGGAGCTGTTTTTT. Protein product: CASSPFRQNTGELFF.

This clonotype showed up just a few times. V is TRBV5-1 and J is TRBJ2-2; weak D call: TRBD1 (5 bases). Germline V gene lookup returns CDR1 SGHRS and CDR2 YFSETQ. The CDR3 is made up of 19 amino acids. V was shortened by 2 bases and J by 3 bases, with 23 bases between the two germline ends. CDR3 loop: CASSFPRAGSAIDTGELFF. The CDR3 nucleotides are TGCGCCAGCAGCTTCCCCCGAGCAGGGTCGGCTATTGACACCGGGGAGCTGTTTTTT. Drawing the rest from reference TRBV5-1 and TRBJ2-2, the complete variable domain is KAGVTQTPRYLIKTRGQQVTLSCSPISGHRSVSWYQQTPGQGLQFLFEYFSETQRNKGNFPGRFSGRQFSNSRSEMNVSTLELGDSALYLCASSFPRAGSAIDTGELFFGEGSRLTVL.

This chain links TRBV4-3 with TRBJ2-3; tentative D call: TRBD2 (7 bases). CDR3 length: 16 amino acids. Germline loops: CDR1 LGHNA, CDR2 YSLEER. V was shortened by 4 bases and J by 5 bases, with 19 bases between the two germline ends. CDR3: CASSPEGGLARDTQYF. DNA of the CDR3: TGCGCCAGCAGCCCAGAGGGGGGGCTAGCAAGAGATACGCAGTATTTT.

The chain is built from TRBV29-1 and TRBJ2-1; D not certain. V gave up 3 bases and J gave up 5 bases, with 11 bases separating them. CDR1 SQVTM and CDR2 ANQGSEA come from the germline V gene. This CDR3 comprises 13 residues. The CDR3 DNA reads TGCAGCGTTGATACCCCGTCCCACAATGAGCAGTTCTTC. This encodes CSVDTPSHNEQFF.

This clonotype was seen a handful of times. This chain connects TRBV12-3 or TRBV12-4 to TRBJ2-1, with 8 bases aligning to TRBD2. The ends lost 6 bases at V and 2 bases at J; junction bases unmatched: 6. The CDR3 has 15 residues. DNA of the CDR3: TGTGCCAGCAGGGCCGGGACTAGGCCCTACAATGAGCAGTTCTTC. Translating it yields CASRAGTRPYNEQFF.

This clonotype was counted only a few times. The V gene is TRBV9, the J gene TRBJ2-3; D is uncertain. In germline, CDR1 is SGDLS, CDR2 YYNGEE. CDR3 size: 14 residues. Trimming pared 3 bases from V and 0 bases from J, leaving 8 bases between. CDR3 nucleotide sequence: TGTGCCAGCAGCGCCCCAAGGAGCACAGATACGCAGTATTTT. Translated: CASSAPRSTDTQYF.

Ten or more counts support this clonotype. This chain connects TRBV5-1 to TRBJ2-1; D tentatively reads TRBD1 or TRBD2 (5 bases each). Trimming removed 0 bases from V and 4 bases from J, with 14 bases in between. In germline, CDR1 is SGHRS, CDR2 YFSETQ. The length of the CDR3 is 16 residues. As DNA, the CDR3 is TGCGCCAGCAGCTTGGAGGGGAGTTTGGGTTACAATGAGCAGTTCTTC. Translating it yields CASSLEGSLGYNEQFF. The full variable domain, completed using reference TRBV5-1 and TRBJ2-1, is KAGVTQTPRYLIKTRGQQVTLSCSPISGHRSVSWYQQTPGQGLQFLFEYFSETQRNKGNFPGRFSGRQFSNSRSEMNVSTLELGDSALYLCASSLEGSLGYNEQFFGPGTRLTVL.

A few counts support this clonotype. The chain recombines TRBV20-1 with TRBJ2-5; D may be TRBD2 (5 bases). Germline lookup yields CDR1 DFQATT and CDR2 SNEGSKA (reference sequence). Trimming shortened V by 5 bases and J by 2 bases, and 15 bases separated the two germline ends. The CDR3 sequence is 14 residues long. Here the CDR3 DNA reads TGCAGTGCTCCGGGATTAGCCAAGCAAGAGACCCAGTACTTC. Translating gives CSAPGLAKQETQYF.

A few counts support this clonotype. The V and J genes are TRBV27 and TRBJ2-5, with D perhaps given as TRBD1 or TRBD2 (6 bases each). V lost 3 bases to trimming and J lost 9 bases, with 11 bases between them. The CDR3 loop spans 12 amino acids. Germline CDR1 reads MNHEY; CDR2 reads SMNVEV (reference sequence). The CDR3 loop is CASSFTRGPQYF. CDR3 sequence (DNA): TGTGCCAGCAGTTTCACCCGGGGGCCCCAGTACTTC.

The sample holds a few counts of this clonotype. This chain links TRBV7-2 with TRBJ1-4; no clear D. From germline, CDR1 is SGHTA and CDR2 FQGNSA. The CDR3 consists of 15 residues. The V gene lost 0 bases and the J gene lost 7 bases, with 12 bases spanning the gap. CDR3 protein: CASSLAALSGEKLFF. CDR3 nucleotides: TGTGCCAGCAGCTTAGCAGCTCTTTCGGGTGAAAAACTGTTTTTT. Full variable domain (remainder filled in from reference TRBV7-2 and TRBJ1-4): GAGVSQSPSNKVTEKGKDVELRCDPISGHTALYWYRQSLGQGLEFLIYFQGNSAPDKSGLPSDRFSAERTGGSVSTLTIQRTQQEDSAVYLCASSLAALSGEKLFFGSGTQLSVL.

This clonotype has more than one count but fewer than ten. This rearrangement joins TRBV24-1 to TRBJ2-2; 10 bases map to TRBD1. The germline V gene has CDR1 KGHDR and CDR2 SFDVKD. The CDR3 sequence is 15 residues long. Unmatched junction bases numbered 1, after V lost 4 bases and J lost 3 bases. The CDR3: CATSETGGYTGELFF. CDR3 DNA: TGTGCCACCAGTGAGACAGGGGGCTACACCGGGGAGCTGTTTTTT.